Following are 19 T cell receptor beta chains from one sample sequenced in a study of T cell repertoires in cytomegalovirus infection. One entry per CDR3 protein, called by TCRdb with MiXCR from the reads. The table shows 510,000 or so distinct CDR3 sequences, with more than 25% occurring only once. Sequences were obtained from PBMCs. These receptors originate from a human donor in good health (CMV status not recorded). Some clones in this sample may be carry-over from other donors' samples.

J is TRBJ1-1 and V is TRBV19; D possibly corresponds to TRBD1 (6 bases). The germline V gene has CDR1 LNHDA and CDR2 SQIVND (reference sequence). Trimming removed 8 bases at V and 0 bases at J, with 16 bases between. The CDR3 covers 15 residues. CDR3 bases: TGTGCCAGTGGAACGGGGGGCACCTTGAACACTGAAGCTTTCTTT. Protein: CASGTGGTLNTEAFF.

CDR3 nucleotide sequence: TGTGCCAGCACCCCGGCAGCTTACTACAATGAGCAGTTCTTC. Protein product: CASTPAAYYNEQFF. This chain joins TRBV5-6 and TRBJ2-1; D is unclear. CDR3 size: 14 residues. Germline V gene lookup returns CDR1 SGHDT and CDR2 YYEEEE. Between the trimmed V and J ends, which lost 6 bases and 3 bases, there was a span of 13 bases.

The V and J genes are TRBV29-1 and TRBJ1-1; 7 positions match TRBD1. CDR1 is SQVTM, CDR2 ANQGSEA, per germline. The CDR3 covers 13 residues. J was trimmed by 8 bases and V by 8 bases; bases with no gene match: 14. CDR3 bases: TGCAGCCACACAGGAGACAGGGAACCCGAAGCTTTCTTT. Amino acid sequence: CSHTGDREPEAFF.

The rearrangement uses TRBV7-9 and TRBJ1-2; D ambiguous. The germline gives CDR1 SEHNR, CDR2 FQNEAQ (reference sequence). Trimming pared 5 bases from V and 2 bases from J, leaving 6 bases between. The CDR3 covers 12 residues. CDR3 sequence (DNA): TGTGCCAGCAGCCCGGCCAACTATGGCTACACCTTC. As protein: CASSPANYGYTF.

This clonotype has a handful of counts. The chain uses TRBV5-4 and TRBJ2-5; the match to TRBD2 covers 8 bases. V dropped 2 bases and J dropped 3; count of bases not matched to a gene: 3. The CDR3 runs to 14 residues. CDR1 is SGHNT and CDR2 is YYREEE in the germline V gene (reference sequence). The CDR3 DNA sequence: TGTGCCAGCAGCTTTCAAGCGGGGGAAGAGACCCAGTACTTC. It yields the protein CASSFQAGEETQYF.

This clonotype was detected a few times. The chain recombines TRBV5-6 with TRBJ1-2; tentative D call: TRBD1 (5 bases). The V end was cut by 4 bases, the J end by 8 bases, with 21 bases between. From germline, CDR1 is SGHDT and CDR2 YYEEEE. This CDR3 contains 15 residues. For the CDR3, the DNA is TGTGCCAGCAGCCTCCGAGGGGCCACGGTGTTGGGCTACACCTTC. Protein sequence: CASSLRGATVLGYTF.

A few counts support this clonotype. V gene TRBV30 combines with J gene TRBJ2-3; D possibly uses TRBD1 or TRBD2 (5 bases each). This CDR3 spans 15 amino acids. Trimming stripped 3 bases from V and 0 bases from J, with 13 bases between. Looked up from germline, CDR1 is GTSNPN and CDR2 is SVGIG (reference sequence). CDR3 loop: CAWSSGTGSTDTQYF. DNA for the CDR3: TGTGCCTGGAGCTCAGGGACGGGTAGCACAGATACGCAGTATTTT.

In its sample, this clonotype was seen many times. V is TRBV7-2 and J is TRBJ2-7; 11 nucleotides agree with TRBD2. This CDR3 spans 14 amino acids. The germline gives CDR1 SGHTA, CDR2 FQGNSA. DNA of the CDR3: TGTGCCAGCAGCCCCGGGACTAGCGGAGACGTTCCCCACGTC. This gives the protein CASSPGTSGDVPHV.

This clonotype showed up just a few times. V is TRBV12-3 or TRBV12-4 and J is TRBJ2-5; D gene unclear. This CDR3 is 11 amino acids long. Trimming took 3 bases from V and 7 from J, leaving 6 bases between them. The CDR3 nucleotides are TGTGCCAGCAGTTTTCACTCGACCCAGTACTTC. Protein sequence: CASSFHSTQYF.

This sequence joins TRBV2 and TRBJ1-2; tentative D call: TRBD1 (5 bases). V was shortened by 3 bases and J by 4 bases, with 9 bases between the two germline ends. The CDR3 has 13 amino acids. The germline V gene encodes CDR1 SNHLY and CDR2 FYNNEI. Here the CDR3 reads CASSDGGFYGYTF. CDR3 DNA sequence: TGTGCCAGCAGTGATGGGGGGTTCTATGGCTACACCTTC.

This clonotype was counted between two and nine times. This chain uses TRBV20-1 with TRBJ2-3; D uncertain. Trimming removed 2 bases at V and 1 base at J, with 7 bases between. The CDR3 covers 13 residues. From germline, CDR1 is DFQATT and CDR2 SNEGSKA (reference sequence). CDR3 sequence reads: CSARSYRTDTQYF. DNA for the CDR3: TGCAGTGCTAGATCTTACCGCACAGATACGCAGTATTTT.

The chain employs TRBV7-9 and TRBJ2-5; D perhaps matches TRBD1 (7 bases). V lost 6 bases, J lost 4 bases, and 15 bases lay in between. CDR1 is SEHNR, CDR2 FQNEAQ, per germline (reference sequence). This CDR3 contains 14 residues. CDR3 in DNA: TGTGCCAGCAGTCCCGGCCAGGGGGGAGAGACCCAGTACTTC. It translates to CASSPGQGGETQYF.

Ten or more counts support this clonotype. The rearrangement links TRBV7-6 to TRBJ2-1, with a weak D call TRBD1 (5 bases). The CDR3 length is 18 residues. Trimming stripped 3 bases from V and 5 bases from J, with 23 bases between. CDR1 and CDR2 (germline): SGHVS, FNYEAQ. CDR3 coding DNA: TGTGCCAGCAGCTTTCCTAGTTATAGAGACAGCAAGGACAATGAGCAGTTCTTC. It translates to CASSFPSYRDSKDNEQFF.

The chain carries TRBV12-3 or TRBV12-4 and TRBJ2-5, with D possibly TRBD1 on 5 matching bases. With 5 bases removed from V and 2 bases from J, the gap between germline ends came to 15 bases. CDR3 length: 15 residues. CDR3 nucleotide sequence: TGTGCCAGCAGTCTTCACAAGACAGCACAAGAGACCCAGTACTTC. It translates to CASSLHKTAQETQYF.

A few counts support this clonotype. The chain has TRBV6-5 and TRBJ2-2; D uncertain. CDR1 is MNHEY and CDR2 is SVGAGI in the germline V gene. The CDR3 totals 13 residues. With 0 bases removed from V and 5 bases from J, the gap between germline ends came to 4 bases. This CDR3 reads CASSYSQTGELFF. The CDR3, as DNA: TGTGCCAGCAGTTACTCGCAAACCGGGGAGCTGTTTTTT.

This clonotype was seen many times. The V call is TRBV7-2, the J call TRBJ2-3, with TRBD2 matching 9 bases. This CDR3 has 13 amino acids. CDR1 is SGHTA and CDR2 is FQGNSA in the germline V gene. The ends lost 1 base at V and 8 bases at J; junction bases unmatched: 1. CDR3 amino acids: CASSLGGRATQYF. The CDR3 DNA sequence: TGTGCCAGCAGCTTAGGCGGGAGGGCTACGCAGTATTTT.

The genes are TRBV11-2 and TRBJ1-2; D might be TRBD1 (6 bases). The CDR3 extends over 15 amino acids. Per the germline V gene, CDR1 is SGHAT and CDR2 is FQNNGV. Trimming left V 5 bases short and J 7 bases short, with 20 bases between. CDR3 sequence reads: CASSPWDPGEVGYTF. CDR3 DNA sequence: TGTGCCAGCAGCCCCTGGGACCCAGGGGAGGTTGGCTACACCTTC.

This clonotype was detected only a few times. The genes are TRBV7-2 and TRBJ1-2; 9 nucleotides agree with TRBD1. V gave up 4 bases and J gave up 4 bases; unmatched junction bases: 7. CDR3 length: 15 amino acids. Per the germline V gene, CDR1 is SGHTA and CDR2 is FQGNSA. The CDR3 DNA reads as TGTGCCAGCAGCTCTACAGGGGGCGCCGGCTATGGCTACACCTTC. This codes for CASSSTGGAGYGYTF.

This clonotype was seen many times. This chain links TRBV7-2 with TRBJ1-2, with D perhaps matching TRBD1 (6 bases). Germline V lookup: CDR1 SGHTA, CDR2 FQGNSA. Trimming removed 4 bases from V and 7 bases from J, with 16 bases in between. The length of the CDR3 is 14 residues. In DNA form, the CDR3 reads TGTGCCAGCAGCTACGACAGGCAGGGTCTTGGCTACACCTTC. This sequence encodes CASSYDRQGLGYTF. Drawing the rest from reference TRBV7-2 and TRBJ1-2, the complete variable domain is GAGVSQSPSNKVTEKGKDVELRCDPISGHTALYWYRQSLGQGLEFLIYFQGNSAPDKSGLPSDRFSAERTGGSVSTLTIQRTQQEDSAVYLCASSYDRQGLGYTFGSGTRLTVV.